This T cell receptor (beta chain) was recorded in a study of blood T cell repertoires in COVID-19. The assay was immunoSEQ multiplex PCR, and TCRdb's table has in-frame clones only and misses some. The sample has roughly 100,000 clones, around 73% seen once. Between the trimmed V and J ends, which lost 2 bases and 4 bases, there was a span of 14 bases. Germline lookup yields CDR1 MNHNS and CDR2 SASEGT. This CDR3 is built from 15 residues. This receptor was identified in a man between 60 and 75 years old with active or convalescent COVID-19. The chain employs TRBV6-1 and TRBJ2-5; D possibly corresponds to TRBD2 (5 bases). Sequenced sample: peripheral blood. The DNA of the CDR3 is TGTGCCAGCAGTGAAAGAGGGCAGGCGGGAGAGACCCAGTACTTC. This sequence encodes CASSERGQAGETQYF.